The 26 T cell receptor beta chains presented below share a single source sample, sequenced in a study of identical twins. MiXCR was run by TCRdb on the 5' RACE reads, yielding one entry per CDR3 protein. This sample has 450,000 or so distinct CDR3 sequences, with around an eighth found just once. This sample also belongs to another study, concerning yellow fever vaccine responses in identical twins.

Sequenced: CD4+ T cells sorted from blood. These receptors were collected from a woman between 18 and 29 years old in good health.

This clonotype was recorded at least ten times. The chain uses TRBV20-1 and TRBJ2-7, with 9 nucleotides matching TRBD2. With 6 bases clipped from V and 6 bases from J, the junction kept 12 bases outside the gene matches. The length of the CDR3 is 14 residues. Germline CDR1 and CDR2: DFQATT and SNEGSKA (reference sequence). The CDR3 loop is CSATSGTSSAEQYF. DNA of the CDR3: TGCAGTGCAACCTCCGGGACTAGCTCGGCCGAGCAGTACTTC.

This clonotype was seen more than once but under ten times. The rearrangement joins TRBV7-2 to TRBJ2-3; either TRBD1 or TRBD2 may supply D (6 bases each). This CDR3 is built from 17 residues. Trimming removed 5 bases from V and 0 bases from J, with 18 bases in between. The germline V gene has CDR1 SGHTA and CDR2 FQGNSA. CDR3 sequence (DNA): TGTGCCAGCAGCCCTATTAAGAGGGGGGAAAGCACAGATACGCAGTATTTT. Its protein product is CASSPIKRGESTDTQYF.

The rearrangement links TRBV11-2 to TRBJ2-7; 7 bases are a match to TRBD2. Germline CDR1 and CDR2: SGHAT and FQNNGV. V dropped 5 bases and J dropped 0; count of bases not matched to a gene: 16. The CDR3 has 18 amino acids. For the CDR3, the DNA is TGTGCCAGCAGCCATCGTGGTGGGCGGGGGTCCCCCTCCTACGAGCAGTACTTC. Protein sequence: CASSHRGGRGSPSYEQYF. The complete variable domain, with remaining parts taken from reference TRBV11-2 and TRBJ2-7, reads EAGVAQSPRYKIIEKRQSVAFWCNPISGHATLYWYQQILGQGPKLLIQFQNNGVVDDSQLPKDRFSAERLKGVDSTLKIQPAKLEDSAVYLCASSHRGGRGSPSYEQYFGPGTRLTVT.

The table lists this clonotype with a few counts. The chain recombines TRBV5-4 with TRBJ2-3; TRBD2 agrees at 10 bases. Per germline, CDR1 SGHNT and CDR2 YYREEE (reference sequence). Trimming took 9 bases from V and 4 from J; bases not matched to a gene: 8. The length of the CDR3 is 14 residues. This CDR3 reads CATVLAGSPDTQYF. As DNA, the CDR3 is TGTGCCACCGTACTAGCGGGATCACCAGATACGCAGTATTTT.

At least ten counts were recorded for this clonotype. The rearrangement links TRBV11-3 to TRBJ2-1, with TRBD1 matching over 9 bases. Trimming took 5 bases from V and 6 from J; bases not matched to a gene: 5. The germline gives CDR1 SGHNT, CDR2 YENEEA. This CDR3 comprises 14 residues. Here the CDR3 reads CASSPRDRVNEQFF. CDR3 in DNA: TGTGCCAGCAGCCCACGGGACAGGGTCAATGAGCAGTTCTTC. Supplemented by reference TRBV11-3 and TRBJ2-1, the full variable domain reads EAGVVQSPRYKIIEKKQPVAFWCNPISGHNTLYWYLQNLGQGPELLIRYENEEAVDDSQLPKDRFSAERLKGVDSTLKIQPAELGDSAVYLCASSPRDRVNEQFFGPGTRLTVL.

The chain uses TRBV29-1 and TRBJ2-4, with 10 nucleotides matching TRBD1. Germline V gene sequence: CDR1 SQVTM, CDR2 ANQGSEA. J lost 9 bases, V lost 6 bases, and 8 bases had no gene match. The CDR3 sequence is 13 residues long. For the CDR3, the DNA is TGCAGCGTAGCCGGGACAGGGGTTTCCATTCAGTACTTC. It specifies CSVAGTGVSIQYF.

This clonotype came up a few times. This rearrangement joins TRBV4-1 to TRBJ2-7; 9 bases are shared with TRBD2. V was pared by 1 base and J by 7 bases, with 2 bases of the junction left unmatched. The CDR3 is 13 amino acids. Germline CDR1 MGHRA, CDR2 YSYEKL. In DNA form, the CDR3 reads TGCGCCAGCAGCCAAGCCGGACTAGCGGAGCAGTACTTC. Its protein product is CASSQAGLAEQYF.

This clonotype came up many times. V is TRBV3-1 and J is TRBJ2-1; D tentatively fits TRBD1 or TRBD2 (5 bases each). The CDR3 spans 15 residues. V was shortened by 4 bases and J by 2 bases, with 12 bases between the two germline ends. Per germline, CDR1 LGHDT and CDR2 YNNKEL (reference sequence). CDR3 sequence reads: CASSPGTDPYNEQFF. As DNA, the CDR3 is TGTGCCAGCAGCCCCGGGACCGATCCCTACAATGAGCAGTTCTTC.

The sample holds many counts of this clonotype. The chain is built from TRBV12-3 or TRBV12-4 and TRBJ1-4; 7 bases agree with TRBD1. The trim removed 6 bases at V and 6 bases at J, leaving 4 bases unmatched. This CDR3 is built from 13 residues. The CDR3 region is CASRRTGDEKLFF. The CDR3 DNA reads as TGTGCCAGCAGAAGAACAGGGGATGAAAAACTGTTTTTT.

This clonotype has a single count. V and J are TRBV9 and TRBJ2-3, with no clear D. V lost 3 bases, J lost 0 bases, and 11 bases lay in between. The CDR3 is made up of 15 amino acids. Looked up from germline, CDR1 is SGDLS and CDR2 is YYNGEE. CDR3 protein: CASSAHGPSTDTQYF. The CDR3 nucleotides read TGTGCCAGCAGCGCCCATGGGCCAAGCACAGATACGCAGTATTTT.

The DNA of the CDR3 is TGTGCCAGCACGAACGCAGGGTTTGATCTTGGCTACACCTTC. Translating gives CASTNAGFDLGYTF. This chain links TRBV6-1 with TRBJ1-2; a possible D gene is TRBD1 (5 bases). Germline CDR1 is MNHNS and CDR2 is SASEGT. V lost 7 bases, J lost 7 bases, and 19 bases lay in between. The CDR3 is 14 amino acids.

This clonotype was recorded a few times. V and J are TRBV3-1 and TRBJ2-7, with 7 bases identical to TRBD2. V was clipped by 0 bases and J by 6 bases; unmatched bases: 11. The CDR3 extends over 16 amino acids. The germline V gene has CDR1 LGHDT and CDR2 YNNKEL (reference sequence). For the CDR3, the DNA is TGTGCCAGCAGCCAAGACCCCCGCGGGGGACGGGGCGAGCAGTACTTC. Its translation is CASSQDPRGGRGEQYF.

This clonotype appeared a few times. This chain connects TRBV11-1 to TRBJ2-7; 7 bases are shared with TRBD1. The CDR3 has 14 amino acids. V lost 4 bases to trimming and J lost 8 bases; unmatched junction nucleotides: 11. Germline assignment: CDR1 SGHAT and CDR2 FQDESV (reference sequence). The CDR3: CASSSGQLLTKQYF. The CDR3 DNA reads as TGTGCCAGCAGCTCGGGACAGCTCCTTACGAAGCAGTACTTC.

The J gene is TRBJ2-5, the V gene TRBV20-1; D unclear. Per germline, CDR1 DFQATT and CDR2 SNEGSKA (reference sequence). The ends were cut back, 0 bases at V and 2 bases at J, with 10 bases in the middle. The length of the CDR3 is 14 residues. This CDR3 is CSARDRLPQETQYF. The CDR3 bases are TGCAGTGCTAGAGATCGTCTACCTCAAGAGACCCAGTACTTC.

This clonotype was recorded a few times. The rearrangement uses TRBV18 and TRBJ2-3; unclear D gene. V lost 2 bases and J 6 bases, leaving 15 bases between the germline ends. The CDR3 loop spans 15 amino acids. Germline V gene lookup returns CDR1 KGHSH and CDR2 LQKENI. CDR3 bases: TGTGCCAGCTCACCAGATCAGAGGATCACGGATACGCAGTATTTT. The encoded protein is CASSPDQRITDTQYF.

Ten or more counts support this clonotype. V gene TRBV20-1 combines with J gene TRBJ2-7; possibly TRBD1 or TRBD2 for D (5 bases each). There are 14 residues in the CDR3. V was clipped by 2 bases and J by 6 bases, with 17 bases between them. Germline V gene sequence: CDR1 DFQATT, CDR2 SNEGSKA (reference sequence). CDR3 amino acids: CSARMGEGSGEQYF. The CDR3 DNA is TGCAGTGCTAGAATGGGGGAAGGCTCGGGCGAGCAGTACTTC.

This clonotype has only a few counts. The chain links TRBV7-3 to TRBJ1-1; a weak D match, TRBD1 (6 bases). V was pared by 4 bases and J by 4 bases, with 16 bases between. The CDR3 sequence is 15 residues long. Germline CDR1 reads SGHTA; CDR2 reads FQGTGA. The CDR3 region is CASSSSGGLGTEAFF. As DNA, the CDR3 is TGTGCCAGCAGCTCCAGTGGGGGGCTTGGCACTGAAGCTTTCTTT.

The chain links TRBV12-3 or TRBV12-4 to TRBJ2-5; D is possibly TRBD1 (6 bases). The CDR3 is 14 amino acids. Trimming cost V 6 bases and J 5 bases, with 16 bases left between them. The CDR3 sequence: CASSLIRQVETQYF. CDR3 sequence (DNA): TGTGCCAGCAGCCTCATAAGACAGGTCGAGACCCAGTACTTC.

The CDR3 protein is CATTENFRDTQYF. CDR3 nucleotide sequence: TGTGCCACCACCGAAAACTTCAGGGATACGCAGTATTTT. The V call is TRBV24-1, the J call TRBJ2-3; D gene unclear. V lost 8 bases and J lost 6, with 14 bases in between. Germline V gene lookup returns CDR1 KGHDR and CDR2 SFDVKD. The CDR3 consists of 13 residues.

This clonotype has only a few counts. The chain uses TRBV6-5 and TRBJ2-3; possible D gene TRBD2, 6 bases. The V and J ends lost 6 bases and 9 bases respectively, with 10 bases between them. Germline-derived CDR1 and CDR2 are MNHEY and SVGAGI. The CDR3 is made up of 11 amino acids. In DNA, the CDR3 is TGTGCCAGCAGACTAGCCTCCACGCAGTATTTT. It encodes CASRLASTQYF.

This clonotype occurred a few times. Here the CDR3 reads CSAAPGGGLYEQYF. DNA of the CDR3: TGCAGTGCTGCCCCGGGAGGGGGCCTCTACGAGCAGTACTTC. The chain uses TRBV20-1 and TRBJ2-7; possible D gene TRBD2, 8 bases. Trimming removed 5 bases at V and 3 bases at J, with 17 bases between. CDR1 and CDR2 (germline): DFQATT, SNEGSKA (reference sequence). The CDR3 runs 14 residues.

The table lists this clonotype with a few counts. This rearrangement joins TRBV28 to TRBJ2-1; D is possibly TRBD2 (5 bases). The CDR3 is 15 residues long. V was cut by 3 bases and J by 4 bases, with 13 bases left in between. CDR1 MDHEN and CDR2 SYDVKM come from the germline V gene. The CDR3: CASSLRLAIYNEQFF. The CDR3 region has the DNA TGTGCCAGCAGTTTGCGGCTAGCAATATACAATGAGCAGTTCTTC.

As for this clonotype: At one boundary the junction diverges from the germline segment, which might be a read error. The chain couples TRBV5-6 to TRBJ2-3; TRBD2 matches 8 bases. This CDR3 has 16 residues. Germline CDR1 is SGHDT and CDR2 is YYEEEE. The chain's CDR3 is CASSLTLTSGSDTRYF. CDR3 nucleotides: TGTGCCAGCAGCTTGACCCTAACTAGCGGCTCAGATACGCGGTATTTT.

A few counts support this clonotype. The CDR3 nucleotides are TGTGCCAGCAGTTTAAGACAGCCTCCCTACGAGCAGTACTTC. This translates into CASSLRQPPYEQYF. This chain connects TRBV12-3 or TRBV12-4 to TRBJ2-7; possible D gene TRBD1, 5 bases. V lost 2 bases and J lost 2, with 10 bases in between. The CDR3 consists of 14 residues.

The chain has TRBV29-1 and TRBJ2-1, with 10 bases aligning to TRBD2. The germline CDR1 and CDR2 sequences are SQVTM and ANQGSEA. The CDR3 loop spans 14 amino acids. Germline trimming cut 4 bases from V and 4 bases from J; bases unmatched to any gene: 4. The CDR3 DNA sequence: TGCAGCGTTGCCGGACTAGCGGATTACAATGAGCAGTTCTTC. It translates to CSVAGLADYNEQFF.

V and J are TRBV5-1 and TRBJ2-3, with TRBD2 identical over 9 bases. The CDR3 spans 15 residues. Germline CDR1 SGHRS, CDR2 YFSETQ. V shed 0 bases, J shed 5 bases, and the junction held 4 bases outside the gene matches. CDR3 in DNA: TGCGCCAGCAGCTTGGGCGGGGGGGCCGTAGATACGCAGTATTTT. It specifies CASSLGGGAVDTQYF.